This is a list of T cell receptor beta chains from one sample in a study of OX40 agonist ivuxolimab in advanced cancers. Here immunoSEQ multiplex PCR was the method, and the copy in TCRdb shows in-frame clones only, minus some. This sample has about 76,000 clones, with around 84% found just once. The sample here was CD4+ or CD8+ T cells sorted from blood, taken in a trial of the OX40 agonist ivuxolimab. The receptors originated from an adult with an advanced solid tumor such as melanoma, head and neck, liver or kidney cancer. Each CDR3 is given with its conserved first and last residue. Fields, in order: J gene, D gene, clone size, V gene, CDR3 DNA, CDR3 protein. A D gene is named only where the DNA matches it firmly. Clone size is given for some rows only: seen once, a few or many times, or a class if the clone is expanded.

J gene: TRBJ2-1
D gene: -
clone size: few
V gene: TRBV9
CDR3 DNA: TGTGCCAGCAGCCGCTACGGGTCCTACAATGAGCAGTTCTTC
CDR3 protein: CASSRYGSYNEQFF

J gene: TRBJ2-2
D gene: -
clone size: -
V gene: TRBV27
CDR3 DNA: TGTGCCAGCAGTACCAACAGGGACACCGGGGAGCTGTTTTTT
CDR3 protein: CASSTNRDTGELFF

J gene: TRBJ2-2
D gene: -
clone size: once
V gene: TRBV11-3
CDR3 DNA: TGTGCCAGCAGCTCGACCTTAGAGGTATCCGGGGAGCTGTTTTTT
CDR3 protein: CASSSTLEVSGELFF

J gene: TRBJ1-2
D gene: -
clone size: -
V gene: TRBV6-5
CDR3 DNA: TGTGCCAGCAGGCGGGACACCTACTATGGCTACACCTTC
CDR3 protein: CASRRDTYYGYTF

J gene: TRBJ1-5
D gene: -
clone size: few
V gene: TRBV7-8
CDR3 DNA: TGTGCCAGCAGCTTCCCCGGTCAGCCCCAGCATTTT
CDR3 protein: CASSFPGQPQHF

J gene: TRBJ2-7
D gene: -
clone size: -
V gene: TRBV5-6
CDR3 DNA: TGTGCCAGCAGCCCCTATACAGGACCATCCAGCAAACTACGGCAGTACTTC
CDR3 protein: CASSPYTGPSSKLRQYF

J gene: TRBJ1-6
D gene: -
clone size: once
V gene: TRBV6-1
CDR3 DNA: TGTGCCAGCAGTGCCAAGGGGGGGGGACAAAGTTCACCCCTCCACTTT
CDR3 protein: CASSAKGGGQSSPLHF

J gene: TRBJ2-7
D gene: TRBD2
clone size: -
V gene: TRBV7-2
CDR3 DNA: TGTGCCAGCAGCTTTAGCGGGGCCTACGAGCAGTACTTC
CDR3 protein: CASSFSGAYEQYF

J gene: TRBJ1-3
D gene: -
clone size: -
V gene: TRBV5-6
CDR3 DNA: TGTGCCAGCAGCTTACGAGGGCTTCGAGGTCGTGGAAACACCATATATTTT
CDR3 protein: CASSLRGLRGRGNTIYF

J gene: TRBJ1-1
D gene: -
clone size: -
V gene: TRBV6-1
CDR3 DNA: TGTGCCAGCAGGCACGAGGGAGGGTGGACCACTGAAGCTTTCTTT
CDR3 protein: CASRHEGGWTTEAFF

J gene: TRBJ2-5
D gene: -
clone size: -
V gene: TRBV29-1
CDR3 DNA: TGCAGCGTTGAAGGACAGGCCGGAGAGACCCAGTACTTC
CDR3 protein: CSVEGQAGETQYF

J gene: TRBJ1-2
D gene: -
clone size: -
V gene: TRBV28
CDR3 DNA: TGTGCCAGCGACGGGGACTATGGCTACACCTTC
CDR3 protein: CASDGDYGYTF

J gene: TRBJ2-7
D gene: TRBD1
clone size: -
V gene: TRBV10-3
CDR3 DNA: TGTGCCATCAGTAGCGGGACAGGGGTCTACGAGCAGTACTTC
CDR3 protein: CAISSGTGVYEQYF

J gene: TRBJ1-1
D gene: TRBD1
clone size: few
V gene: TRBV7-9
CDR3 DNA: TGTGCCAGCGTACTTATAGGGGGCGCGAACACTGAAGCTTTCTTT
CDR3 protein: CASVLIGGANTEAFF

J gene: TRBJ2-7
D gene: TRBD1
clone size: -
V gene: TRBV7-9
CDR3 DNA: TGTGCCAGCTCCTTCACCGGGACAGGACGGACGAAGTACTTC
CDR3 protein: CASSFTGTGRTKYF

J gene: TRBJ2-5
D gene: -
clone size: once
V gene: TRBV29-1
CDR3 DNA: TGCAGCGTTGATGCAGATCCAGGCGAGACCCAGTACTTC
CDR3 protein: CSVDADPGETQYF

J gene: TRBJ2-7
D gene: -
clone size: -
V gene: TRBV30
CDR3 DNA: TGTGCCTGGAGCTGGGAGGGGGGAGAGCAGTACTTC
CDR3 protein: CAWSWEGGEQYF

J gene: TRBJ2-4
D gene: -
clone size: -
V gene: TRBV7-2
CDR3 DNA: TGTGCCAGCTCCTCTTCTCAGGGTTGGAACATTCAGTACTTC
CDR3 protein: CASSSSQGWNIQYF

J gene: TRBJ2-5
D gene: TRBD1
clone size: -
V gene: TRBV9
CDR3 DNA: TGTGCCAGCAGCGTAGGATCTAAGGGGGCGAATCGGGAGACCCAGTACTTC
CDR3 protein: CASSVGSKGANRETQYF

J gene: TRBJ2-7
D gene: -
clone size: -
V gene: TRBV5-8
CDR3 DNA: TGTGCCAGCAGCCAATGGACAGCCTTCAGCTCCTACGAGCAGTACTTC
CDR3 protein: CASSQWTAFSSYEQYF

J gene: TRBJ1-2
D gene: TRBD1
clone size: -
V gene: TRBV9
CDR3 DNA: TGTGCCAGCAGCCCGGAGGACAGGGCTTTCCGTGGCTACACCTTC
CDR3 protein: CASSPEDRAFRGYTF

J gene: TRBJ2-5
D gene: -
clone size: -
V gene: TRBV6-6
CDR3 DNA: TGTGCCAGCAGCCTCACAGGGACCGAGACCCAGTACTTC
CDR3 protein: CASSLTGTETQYF

J gene: TRBJ1-2
D gene: -
clone size: -
V gene: TRBV6-5
CDR3 DNA: TGTGCCAGCAGAGACAGCCTAACTAACTATGGCTACACCTTC
CDR3 protein: CASRDSLTNYGYTF

J gene: TRBJ2-5
D gene: -
clone size: -
V gene: TRBV4-3
CDR3 DNA: TGCGCCAGCAGCCAAGGGGTCGTTCAGACCCAGTACTTC
CDR3 protein: CASSQGVVQTQYF

J gene: TRBJ1-2
D gene: -
clone size: -
V gene: TRBV29-1
CDR3 DNA: TGCAGCGTTGAACAGGGTCTGCTAGGTGGCTACACCTTC
CDR3 protein: CSVEQGLLGGYTF

J gene: TRBJ2-1
D gene: -
clone size: -
V gene: TRBV6-1
CDR3 DNA: TGTGCCAGCAGTGAAGACAGGGCAGGGACTTACAATGAGCAGTTCTTC
CDR3 protein: CASSEDRAGTYNEQFF

J gene: TRBJ2-1
D gene: TRBD2
clone size: -
V gene: TRBV5-1
CDR3 DNA: TGCGCCAGCAGCCCCGGGGGACTAGCGGGGTTCAATGAGCAGTTCTTC
CDR3 protein: CASSPGGLAGFNEQFF

J gene: TRBJ1-5
D gene: -
clone size: -
V gene: TRBV6-1
CDR3 DNA: TGTGCCAGCAGTGAGGCAGACATAAATCAGCCCCAGCATTTT
CDR3 protein: CASSEADINQPQHF

J gene: TRBJ1-4
D gene: TRBD1
clone size: few
V gene: TRBV6-6
CDR3 DNA: TGTGCCAGCAACAAGGACAGGCATGGCGAAAAACTGTTTTTT
CDR3 protein: CASNKDRHGEKLFF

J gene: TRBJ1-4
D gene: -
clone size: -
V gene: TRBV18
CDR3 DNA: TGTGCCAGCTCACCGCTAGAGGGTAATGAAAAACTGTTTTTT
CDR3 protein: CASSPLEGNEKLFF

J gene: TRBJ2-3
D gene: -
clone size: -
V gene: TRBV11-3
CDR3 DNA: TGTGCCAGCAGCTTGGGGCCAGATACGCAGTATTTT
CDR3 protein: CASSLGPDTQYF

J gene: TRBJ2-5
D gene: TRBD1
clone size: -
V gene: TRBV19
CDR3 DNA: TGTGCCAGTAGTATATATGGACAGGGATATGGAGAGACCCAGTACTTC
CDR3 protein: CASSIYGQGYGETQYF

J gene: TRBJ2-5
D gene: TRBD1
clone size: -
V gene: TRBV19
CDR3 DNA: TGTGCCAGTAGTATTAGCAGGGGGCAAGAGACCCAGTACTTC
CDR3 protein: CASSISRGQETQYF

J gene: TRBJ2-5
D gene: -
clone size: -
V gene: TRBV7-2
CDR3 DNA: TGTGCCAGCAGCAAGGTAGCACCCGGAGAGACCCAGTACTTC
CDR3 protein: CASSKVAPGETQYF

J gene: TRBJ1-5
D gene: -
clone size: -
V gene: TRBV6-5
CDR3 DNA: TGTGCCAGCAGGGACAGCCTCAATCAGCCCCAGCATTTT
CDR3 protein: CASRDSLNQPQHF

J gene: TRBJ1-2
D gene: -
clone size: once
V gene: TRBV4-3
CDR3 DNA: TGCGCCAGCAGCCAAGAGGGGGCCAGGGGAGTGCACTTC
CDR3 protein: CASSQEGARGVHF

J gene: TRBJ1-5
D gene: -
clone size: -
V gene: TRBV7-2
CDR3 DNA: TGTGCCAGCAGCTGGATAGGGAGAAATCAGCCCCAGCATTTT
CDR3 protein: CASSWIGRNQPQHF

J gene: TRBJ1-5
D gene: -
clone size: -
V gene: TRBV28
CDR3 DNA: TGTGCCAGCACTCGGCCTAGCAATCAGCCCCAGCATTTT
CDR3 protein: CASTRPSNQPQHF

J gene: TRBJ2-3
D gene: -
clone size: few
V gene: TRBV11-2
CDR3 DNA: TGTGCCAGCAGCTTAATCCCGGGAGCGGATACGCAGTATTTT
CDR3 protein: CASSLIPGADTQYF

J gene: TRBJ2-1
D gene: -
clone size: -
V gene: TRBV7-2
CDR3 DNA: TGTGCCAGCAGCTTAACCTTTATAGACAATGAGCAGTTCTTC
CDR3 protein: CASSLTFIDNEQFF

J gene: TRBJ1-2
D gene: -
clone size: -
V gene: TRBV7-2
CDR3 DNA: TGTGCCAGCAGCTTACGATATCTCCGGGTAGGGGATGGCTACACCTTC
CDR3 protein: CASSLRYLRVGDGYTF

J gene: TRBJ1-4
D gene: -
clone size: -
V gene: TRBV7-2
CDR3 DNA: TGTGCCAGCAGCTTCACCCCACATAATGAAAAACTGTTTTTT
CDR3 protein: CASSFTPHNEKLFF

J gene: TRBJ1-1
D gene: TRBD1
clone size: few
V gene: TRBV28
CDR3 DNA: TGTGCCAGCAGTTGGACAGGGAACACTGAAGCTTTCTTT
CDR3 protein: CASSWTGNTEAFF

J gene: TRBJ1-2
D gene: -
clone size: -
V gene: TRBV14
CDR3 DNA: TGTGCCAGCAGCCAAGAAGTAATGGGCGGGGGTGATGGCTACACCTTC
CDR3 protein: CASSQEVMGGGDGYTF

J gene: TRBJ2-7
D gene: -
clone size: -
V gene: TRBV6-1
CDR3 DNA: TGTGCCAGCAGGGCGGTCTACGAGCAGTACTTC
CDR3 protein: CASRAVYEQYF

J gene: TRBJ1-5
D gene: -
clone size: -
V gene: TRBV28
CDR3 DNA: TGTGCCAGCAGTTTATTGGAGGGTAGGAGCAATCAGCCCCAGCATTTT
CDR3 protein: CASSLLEGRSNQPQHF

J gene: TRBJ2-2
D gene: -
clone size: -
V gene: TRBV6-1
CDR3 DNA: TGTGCCAGCAGTCCAAACCCAGGGGTCACCGGGGAGCTGTTTTTT
CDR3 protein: CASSPNPGVTGELFF

J gene: TRBJ1-1
D gene: -
clone size: -
V gene: TRBV7-8
CDR3 DNA: TGTGCCAGCAGCTTAGAGGGACAGAACACTGAAGCTTTCTTT
CDR3 protein: CASSLEGQNTEAFF

J gene: TRBJ2-1
D gene: -
clone size: -
V gene: TRBV29-1
CDR3 DNA: TGCAGCGTGGGTGGTCGACCGAGCTACAATGAGCAGTTCTTC
CDR3 protein: CSVGGRPSYNEQFF

J gene: TRBJ1-2
D gene: -
clone size: few
V gene: TRBV6-5
CDR3 DNA: TGTGCCAGCACTAACCTTAATGGCTACACCTTC
CDR3 protein: CASTNLNGYTF

J gene: TRBJ2-2
D gene: -
clone size: -
V gene: TRBV9
CDR3 DNA: TGTGCCAGCAGCGTAGTGGAGGTTATAAACACCGGGGAGCTGTTTTTT
CDR3 protein: CASSVVEVINTGELFF

J gene: TRBJ2-7
D gene: -
clone size: -
V gene: TRBV5-8
CDR3 DNA: TGTGCCAGCAGCTTGACGGGGTTTGCCTACGAGCAGTACTTC
CDR3 protein: CASSLTGFAYEQYF